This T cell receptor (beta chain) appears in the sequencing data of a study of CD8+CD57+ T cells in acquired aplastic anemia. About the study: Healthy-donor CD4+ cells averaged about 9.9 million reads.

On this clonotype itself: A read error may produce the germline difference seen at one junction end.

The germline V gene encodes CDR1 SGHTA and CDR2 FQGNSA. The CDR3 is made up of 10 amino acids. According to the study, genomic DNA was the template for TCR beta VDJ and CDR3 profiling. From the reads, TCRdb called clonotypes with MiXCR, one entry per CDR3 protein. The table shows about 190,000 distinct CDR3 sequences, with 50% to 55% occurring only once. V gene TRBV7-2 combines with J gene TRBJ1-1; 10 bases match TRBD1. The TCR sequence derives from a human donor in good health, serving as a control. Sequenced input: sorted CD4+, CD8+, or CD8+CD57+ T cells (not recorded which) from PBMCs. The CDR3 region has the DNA TGTGCCAGCAGCTTCCGGACAGGGGGGTTT. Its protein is CASSFRTGGF.